The next 20 T cell receptor beta chains were all read from a single sample in a study of T cells in Graves' hyperthyroidism and ophthalmopathy. TCR beta CDR3 regions were amplified from RNA. When the TCR CDR3 underwent first-round RT-PCR, the HTBI primer set was used. TCRdb used MiXCR to reprocess the multiplex PCR reads, holding one entry per CDR3 protein. In the table there are hundreds of thousands of distinct CDR3 sequences, 38% of which are singletons. Sequencing was carried out using blood. These receptor sequences come from a man aged 18 to 30 with Graves' hyperthyroidism.

This clonotype was recorded once. The chain carries TRBV7-9 and TRBJ1-3; no reliable D call. The CDR3 is made up of 16 amino acids. Trimming cost V 4 bases and J 0 bases, with 13 bases left between them. Per the germline V gene, CDR1 is SEHNR and CDR2 is FQNEAQ (reference sequence). CDR3 residues: CASSSDFPSSGNTIYF. The DNA for the CDR3 is TGTGCCAGCAGCTCGGACTTCCCCTCCTCTGGAAACACCATATATTTT.

This clonotype was picked up a small number of times. This chain uses TRBV5-1 with TRBJ1-1, with TRBD1 matching over 8 bases. The junction had 8 bases not matched to a gene; V was cut back by 4 bases and J by 0 bases. Per the germline V gene, CDR1 is SGHRS and CDR2 is YFSETQ. This CDR3 is 16 amino acids long. CDR3: CASSLSRTGLNTEAFF. The CDR3 coding sequence is TGCGCCAGCAGCCTCTCTCGGACAGGGCTGAACACTGAAGCTTTCTTT.

This clonotype was seen at least ten times. The chain joins TRBV10-3 to TRBJ1-2; 8 bases line up with TRBD1. CDR3 length equals 14 residues. Per the germline V gene, CDR1 is ENHRY and CDR2 is SYGVKD. V dropped 0 bases and J dropped 8; count of bases not matched to a gene: 5. The CDR3 DNA reads TGTGCCATCAGTGAGTCCCAGGGGGCGAGGGGCTACACCTTC. Protein sequence: CAISESQGARGYTF.

This clonotype came up many times. V gene TRBV29-1 combines with J gene TRBJ1-1; D gene uncertain. Trimming removed 4 bases at V and 1 base at J, with 13 bases between. CDR1 is SQVTM, CDR2 ANQGSEA, per germline. This CDR3 has 14 amino acids. The CDR3 sequence: CSVAAEGTNTEAFF. CDR3 bases: TGCAGCGTTGCGGCTGAAGGTACGAACACTGAAGCTTTCTTT.

This clonotype occurred a few times. The chain links TRBV20-1 to TRBJ2-3, with D perhaps being TRBD1 or TRBD2 (5 bases each). The CDR3 length is 11 residues. Germline CDR1 is DFQATT and CDR2 is SNEGSKA (reference sequence). Deletions cut 5 bases from V and 9 bases from J, with 12 bases between. The CDR3 bases are TGCAGTGCTCAAACTAGGGACACGCAGTATTTT. It specifies CSAQTRDTQYF.

This rearrangement joins TRBV5-1 to TRBJ1-3; D unclear. The CDR3 is made up of 16 amino acids. The V end was cut by 0 bases, the J end by 1 base, with 11 bases between. From germline, CDR1 is SGHRS and CDR2 YFSETQ. As DNA, the CDR3 is TGCGCCAGCAGCTTGGCCGAGAGCGGATCTGGAAACACCATATATTTT. Protein: CASSLAESGSGNTIYF. Using reference TRBV5-1 and TRBJ1-3 for the parts outside the CDR3, the full variable domain is KAGVTQTPRYLIKTRGQQVTLSCSPISGHRSVSWYQQTPGQGLQFLFEYFSETQRNKGNFPGRFSGRQFSNSRSEMNVSTLELGDSALYLCASSLAESGSGNTIYFGEGSWLTVV.

The chain couples TRBV20-1 to TRBJ2-2; D call uncertain. There are 13 residues in the CDR3. Trimming stripped 2 bases from V and 1 base from J, with 5 bases between. Germline CDR1 and CDR2: DFQATT and SNEGSKA (reference sequence). The CDR3 protein is CSARLQNTGELFF. The CDR3 nucleotides are TGCAGTGCTAGATTGCAGAACACCGGGGAGCTGTTTTTT.

As to this clonotype: This may arise from a read error, as a much more abundant clone is one base away. This CDR3 is CASSLGKRAFF. CDR3 sequence (DNA): TGCGCCAGCAGCTTGGGGAAGCGAGCTTTCTTT. The rearrangement links TRBV24-1 to TRBJ1-1; D gene uncertain. The V gene's germline CDR1 is KGHDR and CDR2 SFDVKD. The CDR3 runs 11 residues.

The J gene is TRBJ1-1, the V gene TRBV24-1; D gene uncertain. Germline V gene data show CDR1 as KGHDR and CDR2 as SFDVKD. The CDR3 spans 11 residues. The CDR3 sequence: CARPWNTEAFF. DNA for the CDR3: TGTGCTAGGCCATGGAACACTGAAGCTTTCTTT.

This clonotype was seen ten or more times. This chain connects TRBV7-9 to TRBJ2-7, with 7 bases that match TRBD1. This CDR3 is built from 12 residues. Per the germline V gene, CDR1 is SEHNR and CDR2 is FQNEAQ (reference sequence). J gave up 7 bases and V 5 bases, and 5 bases lay outside the gene matches. CDR3 region: CASSPGTVEQYF. The CDR3 coding sequence is TGTGCCAGCAGCCCTGGGACAGTGGAGCAGTACTTC.

The chain has TRBV20-1 and TRBJ2-7; 10 bases agree with TRBD2. Looked up from germline, CDR1 is DFQATT and CDR2 is SNEGSKA (reference sequence). The CDR3 has 13 amino acids. V was pared by 2 bases and J by 3 bases, with 1 base of the junction left unmatched. The CDR3 reads CSARRTSGYEQYF. As DNA, the CDR3 is TGCAGTGCTAGACGGACTAGCGGCTACGAGCAGTACTTC.

The chain carries TRBV6-5 and TRBJ2-5; no clear D gene. Germline V gene data show CDR1 as MNHEY and CDR2 as SVGAGI. V was shortened by 2 bases and J by 3 bases, with 13 bases between the two germline ends. The CDR3 consists of 15 residues. CDR3 loop: CASSYLARVEETQYF. The CDR3 region has the DNA TGTGCCAGCAGTTACCTCGCCCGGGTTGAAGAGACCCAGTACTTC.

V and J are TRBV5-1 and TRBJ2-5; 12 bases fit TRBD2. CDR1 and CDR2 (germline): SGHRS, YFSETQ. The CDR3 consists of 17 residues. Germline trimming cut 0 bases from V and 4 bases from J; bases unmatched to any gene: 7. Here the CDR3 reads CASSLASGGAHLETQYF. Here the CDR3 DNA reads TGCGCCAGCAGCTTGGCTAGCGGGGGGGCCCACCTAGAGACCCAGTACTTC. Based on the CDR3 plus reference TRBV5-1 and TRBJ2-5, the full variable domain is KAGVTQTPRYLIKTRGQQVTLSCSPISGHRSVSWYQQTPGQGLQFLFEYFSETQRNKGNFPGRFSGRQFSNSRSEMNVSTLELGDSALYLCASSLASGGAHLETQYFGPGTRLLVL.

This chain links TRBV12-3 or TRBV12-4 with TRBJ1-5; TRBD1 might be the D (5 bases). The ends were cut back, 6 bases at V and 2 bases at J, with 11 bases in the middle. The CDR3 runs to 14 residues. The CDR3 nucleotides read TGTGCCAGCAGCAGATTCAGGGGCAATCAGCCCCAGCATTTT. Protein sequence: CASSRFRGNQPQHF.

This chain uses TRBV5-6 with TRBJ2-7, with D perhaps TRBD1 (5 bases). V lost 7 bases to trimming and J lost 3 bases, with 14 bases between them. The CDR3 has 13 amino acids. Germline V lookup: CDR1 SGHDT, CDR2 YYEEEE. The CDR3 sequence is CASRPATGYEQYF. CDR3 DNA: TGTGCCAGCCGCCCAGCCACAGGCTACGAGCAGTACTTC.

Notes on this clonotype: This may arise from a read error, as a much more abundant clone is one base away. The rearrangement links TRBV10-3 to TRBJ2-5; TRBD1 agrees at 9 bases. J gave up 4 bases and V 3 bases, and 6 bases lay outside the gene matches. CDR1 is ENHRY and CDR2 is SYGVKD in the germline V gene. This CDR3 has 15 residues. The CDR3 DNA sequence: TGTGCCATCAGTGACCCGGACAGGGGCCGAGAGACCCAGTACTTC. This sequence encodes CAISDPDRGRETQYF.

This chain uses TRBV19 with TRBJ2-7; D is perhaps TRBD1 (5 bases). The CDR3 loop spans 13 amino acids. From germline, CDR1 is LNHDA and CDR2 SQIVND (reference sequence). Trimming took 8 bases from V and 2 from J, leaving 13 bases between them. The CDR3 DNA reads as TGTGCCAGTGAGGACACTTTGGCCTACGAGCAGTACTTC. It codes for CASEDTLAYEQYF.

This chain joins TRBV4-1 and TRBJ1-5; no firm D call. This CDR3 is 18 amino acids long. The germline gives CDR1 MGHRA, CDR2 YSYEKL. V shed 1 base and J shed 5 bases, with 21 bases lying between them. DNA of the CDR3: TGCGCCAGCAGCCAAGTTTTCCATCCCCGCGGCCCTCATCAGCCCCAGCATTTT. Its protein product is CASSQVFHPRGPHQPQHF.

This clonotype was observed a handful of times. The chain recombines TRBV20-1 with TRBJ1-5; weak D call: TRBD1 (6 bases). The CDR3 consists of 14 residues. Germline CDR1 reads DFQATT; CDR2 reads SNEGSKA (reference sequence). V lost 7 bases and J 2 bases, leaving 15 bases between the germline ends. The CDR3 sequence: CSVTRGLGNQPQHF. The CDR3, as DNA: TGCAGTGTCACGCGGGGGCTGGGCAATCAGCCCCAGCATTTT.

Note on this clonotype: This may be a read error, as it is one base from a much larger clone. V usage is TRBV10-3 and J usage is TRBJ1-3; no definite D call. Germline V CDR1 and CDR2: ENHRY, SYGVKD. CDR3 length: 13 residues. The CDR3 sequence is CAIGRQEGSTIYF. The CDR3 bases are TGTGCCATCGGACGTCAGGAGGGAAGCACCATATATTTT.